The source of this T cell receptor (beta chain) is a study of response to subunit inactivated influenza vaccine. Study-wide results and caveats: There was a suggestion from the authors that each seasonal influenza vaccination recruits few new T cells.

TCRdb re-called the RT-PCR reads through MiXCR, storing one row per CDR3 protein. The sample records fewer than 250,000 distinct CDR3 sequences, approximately 14% being singletons. CDR1 and CDR2 from the germline V gene are DFQATT and SNEGSKA (reference sequence). The CDR3 loop spans 12 amino acids. Trimming removed 4 bases at V and 5 bases at J, with 12 bases between. As regards this clonotype: Its antigen is still unknown.

Specimen: CD8+ T cells sorted from PBMCs, collected roughly 5 days after vaccination. V usage is TRBV20-1 and J usage is TRBJ2-7, with a weak D call TRBD1 (5 bases). This clonotype was obtained from a middle-aged man who received an inactivated influenza vaccine. CDR3 nucleotides: TGCAGTGCTAAGGCAGGGTTCGACGAGCAGTACTTC. Its protein is CSAKAGFDEQYF.